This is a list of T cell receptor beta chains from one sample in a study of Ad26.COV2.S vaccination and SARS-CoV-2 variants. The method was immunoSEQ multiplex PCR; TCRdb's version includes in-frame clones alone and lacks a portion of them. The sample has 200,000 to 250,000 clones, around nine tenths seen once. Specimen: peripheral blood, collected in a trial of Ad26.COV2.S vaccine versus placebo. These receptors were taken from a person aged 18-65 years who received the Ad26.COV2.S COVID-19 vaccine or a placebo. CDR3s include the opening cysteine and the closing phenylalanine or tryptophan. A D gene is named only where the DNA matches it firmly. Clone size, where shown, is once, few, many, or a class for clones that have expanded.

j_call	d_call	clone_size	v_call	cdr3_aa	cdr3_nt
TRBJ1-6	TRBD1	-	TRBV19	CASSETRQGRNNSPLHF	TGTGCCAGTAGTGAGACCAGACAGGGGCGAAATAATTCACCCCTCCACTTT
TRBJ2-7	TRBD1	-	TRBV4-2	CASSPGLGQDTHEQYF	TGTGCCAGCAGCCCTGGGCTGGGACAGGATACCCACGAGCAGTACTTC
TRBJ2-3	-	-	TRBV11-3	CASSLQRWGSTREGDTQYF	TGTGCCAGCAGCTTACAAAGGTGGGGGAGTACGCGGGAAGGAGATACGCAGTATTTT
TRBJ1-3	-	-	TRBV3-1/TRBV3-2	CASSQDLASLGNTIYF	TGTGCCAGCAGCCAAGATCTTGCGTCGTTGGGAAACACCATATATTTT
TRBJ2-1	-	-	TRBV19	CASSLAREQFF	TGTGCCAGTAGTTTAGCGCGGGAGCAGTTCTTC
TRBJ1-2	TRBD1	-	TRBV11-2	CASSRQGGYTF	TGTGCCAGCAGCAGACAGGGTGGCTACACCTTC
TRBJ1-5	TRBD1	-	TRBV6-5	CASITGAGPQHF	TGTGCCAGCATTACAGGGGCAGGGCCCCAGCATTTT
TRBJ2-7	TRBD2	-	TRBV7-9	CASSPPPGPTSVGYEQYF	TGTGCCAGCAGCCCACCTCCTGGGCCGACTAGCGTGGGGTACGAGCAGTACTTC
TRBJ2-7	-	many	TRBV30	CAWSVGSSYEQYF	TGTGCCTGGAGTGTCGGGAGCTCCTACGAGCAGTACTTC
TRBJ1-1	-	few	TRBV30	CAWYRDAQNTEAFF	TGTGCCTGGTACCGGGACGCCCAGAACACTGAAGCTTTCTTT
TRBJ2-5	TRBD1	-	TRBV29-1	CSVDTGRGQETQYF	TGCAGCGTTGATACGGGCAGGGGACAGGAGACCCAGTACTTC
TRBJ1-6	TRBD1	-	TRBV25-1	CASGRQGDGSPLHF	TGTGCCAGCGGAAGACAGGGGGACGGTTCACCCCTCCACTTT
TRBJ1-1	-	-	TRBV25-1	CASSESGQAFF	TGTGCCAGCAGTGAATCCGGCCAGGCTTTCTTT
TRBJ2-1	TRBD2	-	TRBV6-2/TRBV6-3	CASSYLAGNNEQFF	TGTGCCAGCAGTTACCTAGCGGGGAACAATGAGCAGTTCTTC
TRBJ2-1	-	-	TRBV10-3	CAISKAGAPGSSYNEQFF	TGTGCCATCAGTAAAGCGGGTGCCCCCGGGAGCTCCTACAATGAGCAGTTCTTC
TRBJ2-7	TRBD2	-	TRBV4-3	CASSQDRLAGAYEQYF	TGCGCCAGCAGCCAAGATCGACTAGCGGGGGCCTACGAGCAGTACTTC
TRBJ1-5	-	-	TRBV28	CASMGTMQPQHF	TGTGCCAGCATGGGGACGATGCAGCCCCAGCATTTT
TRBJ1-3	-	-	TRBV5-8	CASSLGRASGNTIYF	TGTGCCAGCAGCTTGGGCAGAGCCTCTGGAAACACCATATATTTT
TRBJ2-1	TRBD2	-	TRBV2	CASRKLAGGQSSYNEQFF	TGTGCCAGCAGAAAACTAGCGGGGGGGCAGAGCTCCTACAATGAGCAGTTCTTC
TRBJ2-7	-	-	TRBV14	CASSQDQMVTGYEQYF	TGTGCCAGCAGCCAAGATCAGATGGTAACAGGATACGAGCAGTACTTC
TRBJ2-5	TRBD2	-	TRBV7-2	CASSLSGGPRETQYF	TGTGCCAGCAGCCTATCGGGGGGGCCGAGGGAGACCCAGTACTTC
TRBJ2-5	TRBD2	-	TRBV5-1	CASSVKGTSGGGETQYF	TGCGCCAGCAGCGTAAAGGGGACTAGCGGGGGAGGGGAGACCCAGTACTTC
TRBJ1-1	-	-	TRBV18	CASSPQHGGNTEAFF	TGTGCCAGCTCACCACAACACGGGGGGAACACTGAAGCTTTCTTT
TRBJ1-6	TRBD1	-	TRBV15	CATSRGLSLTGVSPYNSPLHF	TGTGCCACCAGCAGAGGACTATCTTTGACAGGGGTGTCCCCTTACAATTCACCCCTCCACTTT
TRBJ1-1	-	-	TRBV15	CATSSGNRPGTRNTEAFF	TGTGCCACCAGCAGTGGTAACAGACCCGGGACAAGGAACACTGAAGCTTTCTTT
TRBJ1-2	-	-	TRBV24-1	CATSDLEVSYGYTF	TGTGCCACCAGTGATTTGGAGGTTTCCTATGGCTACACCTTC
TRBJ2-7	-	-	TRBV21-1	CASSDSYEQYF	TGTGCCAGCAGCGACAGCTACGAGCAGTACTTC
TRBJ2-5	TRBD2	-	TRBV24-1	CATSDLSGTQEETQYF	TGTGCCACCAGTGATTTAAGCGGGACCCAGGAAGAGACCCAGTACTTC
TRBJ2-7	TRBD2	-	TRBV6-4	CASSEGSSGRANDEQYF	TGTGCCAGCAGTGAAGGGAGTAGCGGGAGGGCCAACGACGAGCAGTACTTC
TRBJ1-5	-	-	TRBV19	CASSHLSGRNSNQPQHF	TGTGCCAGTAGTCACTTGAGCGGCAGGAATAGCAATCAGCCCCAGCATTTT
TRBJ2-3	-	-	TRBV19	CASGRASTDTQYF	TGTGCCAGTGGCAGAGCTAGCACAGATACGCAGTATTTT
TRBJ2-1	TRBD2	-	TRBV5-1	CASSQRGPSYNEQFF	TGCGCCAGCAGCCAGCGGGGCCCCTCCTACAATGAGCAGTTCTTC
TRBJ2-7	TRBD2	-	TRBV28	CASSPTGLITEQYF	TGTGCCAGCAGTCCCACGGGACTAATAACAGAGCAGTACTTC
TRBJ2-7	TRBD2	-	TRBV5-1	CASSLAAGGLQSSYEQYF	TGCGCCAGCAGCTTGGCCGCGGGGGGACTACAGAGCTCCTACGAGCAGTACTTC
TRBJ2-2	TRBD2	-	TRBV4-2	CASSQGPSGTSGRLNTGELFF	TGTGCCAGCAGCCAGGGGCCCTCTGGGACTAGCGGGAGGTTGAACACCGGGGAGCTGTTTTTT
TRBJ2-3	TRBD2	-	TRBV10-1	CASSEEGLAGVTDTQYF	TGCGCCAGCAGTGAGGAAGGACTAGCGGGGGTCACAGATACGCAGTATTTT
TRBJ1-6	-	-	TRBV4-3	CASSQETDGNSPLHF	TGCGCCAGCAGCCAAGAGACGGACGGGAATTCACCCCTCCACTTT
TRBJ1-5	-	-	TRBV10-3	CAISERAGLISNQPQHF	TGTGCCATCAGTGAGAGGGCAGGCTTAATTAGCAATCAGCCCCAGCATTTT
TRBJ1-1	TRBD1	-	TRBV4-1	CASSLTGELNTEAFF	TGCGCCAGCAGCTTAACAGGGGAACTGAACACTGAAGCTTTCTTT
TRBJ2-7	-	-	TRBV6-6	CASSTLESTGYEQYF	TGTGCCAGCAGCACCCTAGAGAGCACGGGGTACGAGCAGTACTTC
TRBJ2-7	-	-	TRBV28	CASSYTRLSYEQYF	TGTGCCAGCAGTTATACCCGGCTCTCCTACGAGCAGTACTTC
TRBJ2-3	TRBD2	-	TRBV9	CASSVASGRGDTQYF	TGTGCCAGCAGCGTAGCTAGCGGGAGAGGGGATACGCAGTATTTT
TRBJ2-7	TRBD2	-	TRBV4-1	CASSRERGGPYEQYF	TGCGCCAGCAGCCGGGAACGCGGGGGGCCCTACGAGCAGTACTTC
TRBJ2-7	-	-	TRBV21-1	CASSPRDRTYEQYF	TGTGCCAGCAGCCCCCGGGACAGGACCTACGAGCAGTACTTC
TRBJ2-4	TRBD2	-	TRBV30	CAWSVSRGVKAKNIQYF	TGTGCCTGGAGTGTATCGCGGGGGGTTAAGGCCAAAAACATTCAGTACTTC
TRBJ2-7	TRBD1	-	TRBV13	CASSITGTGPYEQYF	TGTGCCAGCAGCATCACCGGGACAGGGCCCTACGAGCAGTACTTC
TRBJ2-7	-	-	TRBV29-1	CSVRDLVSSYEQYF	TGCAGCGTCCGGGACCTTGTTTCATCCTACGAGCAGTACTTC
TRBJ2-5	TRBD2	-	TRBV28	CASSSLGLAGVKTQYF	TGTGCCAGCAGTTCCCTGGGACTAGCGGGGGTGAAGACCCAGTACTTC
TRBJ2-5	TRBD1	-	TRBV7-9	CASSPGTGGREAQYF	TGTGCCAGCAGCCCGGGGACAGGGGGACGGGAGGCCCAGTACTTC
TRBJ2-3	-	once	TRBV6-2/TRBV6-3	CASSPGAGFGTDTQYF	TGTGCCAGCAGTCCAGGGGCAGGGTTTGGCACAGATACGCAGTATTTT
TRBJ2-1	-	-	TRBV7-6	CASSSFEGVSYNEQFF	TGTGCCAGCAGCTCATTCGAGGGTGTTTCCTACAATGAGCAGTTCTTC
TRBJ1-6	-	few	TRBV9	CASSAGAGSNSPLHF	TGTGCCAGCAGCGCCGGGGCAGGGTCCAATTCACCCCTCCACTTT
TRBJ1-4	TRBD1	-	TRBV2	CASSDPTGAGEKLFF	TGTGCCAGCAGTGATCCGACAGGGGCCGGCGAAAAACTGTTTTTT
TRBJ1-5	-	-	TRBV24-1	CATSAGRGSNQPQHF	TGTGCCACCAGTGCGGGTCGGGGCAGCAATCAGCCCCAGCATTTT
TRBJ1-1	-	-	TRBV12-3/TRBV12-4	CASSGGVGTEAFF	TGTGCCAGCAGTGGAGGGGTTGGCACTGAAGCTTTCTTT
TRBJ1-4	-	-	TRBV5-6	CASSLKWTNEKLFF	TGTGCCAGCAGCTTGAAGTGGACTAATGAAAAACTGTTTTTT
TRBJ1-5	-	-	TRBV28	CASSPSPFGFVSRQPQHF	TGTGCCAGCAGTCCCTCCCCGTTCGGTTTTGTTAGCAGGCAGCCCCAGCATTTT
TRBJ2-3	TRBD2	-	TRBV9	CASSSNRGLAGGSDTQYF	TGTGCCAGCAGCTCTAACAGAGGACTAGCGGGAGGTTCAGATACGCAGTATTTT
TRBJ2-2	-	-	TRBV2	CASRENTGELFF	TGTGCCAGCAGGGAGAACACCGGGGAGCTGTTTTTT